Each of the 2 T cell receptor beta chains below was sequenced from the same sample in a study of T cell responses to AZD1222 COVID-19 vaccine. Sequenced by immunoSEQ multiplex PCR; TCRdb stores in-frame clones only, minus some. The table shows tens of thousands of clones, with 70% to 90% occurring only once. Sequences were derived from peripheral blood, sampled 28 days after the second AZD1222 dose. All receptors derive from an adult who received the AZD1222 COVID-19 vaccine.

The rearrangement uses TRBV19 and TRBJ2-3; 12 bases match TRBD2. The CDR3 has 16 residues. Trimming cost V 5 bases and J 3 bases; bases outside gene matches: 6. Per the germline V gene, CDR1 is LNHDA and CDR2 is SQIVND (reference sequence). CDR3 in DNA: TGTGCCAGTAGTCCCGGAGGACTAGCGGGAACAGATACGCAGTATTTT. Residues: CASSPGGLAGTDTQYF. Drawing the rest from reference TRBV19 and TRBJ2-3, the complete variable domain is DGGITQSPKYLFRKEGQNVTLSCEQNLNHDAMYWYRQDPGQGLRLIYYSQIVNDFQKGDIAEGYSVSREKKESFPLTVTSAQKNPTAFYLCASSPGGLAGTDTQYFGPGTRLTVL.

This chain uses TRBV5-4 with TRBJ2-3; no clear D gene. CDR3 length equals 16 residues. Germline loops: CDR1 SGHNT, CDR2 YYREEE (reference sequence). Trimming took 0 bases from V and 0 from J, leaving 11 bases between them. CDR3 coding DNA: TGTGCCAGCAGCTTGGGGGCCTACAGTAGCACAGATACGCAGTATTTT. Amino acids: CASSLGAYSSTDTQYF.